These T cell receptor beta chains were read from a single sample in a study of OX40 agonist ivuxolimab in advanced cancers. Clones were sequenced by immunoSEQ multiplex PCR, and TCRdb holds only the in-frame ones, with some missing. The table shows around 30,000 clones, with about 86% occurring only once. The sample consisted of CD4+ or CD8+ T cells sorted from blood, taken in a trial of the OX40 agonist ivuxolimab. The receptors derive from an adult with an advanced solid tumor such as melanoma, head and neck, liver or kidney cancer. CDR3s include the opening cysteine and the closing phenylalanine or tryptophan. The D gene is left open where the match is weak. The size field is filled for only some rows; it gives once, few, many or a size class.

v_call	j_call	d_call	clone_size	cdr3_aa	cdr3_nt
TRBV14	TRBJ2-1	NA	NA	CASSPSGRGEQFF	TGTGCCAGCAGCCCCTCGGGAAGGGGTGAGCAGTTCTTC
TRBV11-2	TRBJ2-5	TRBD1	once	CASRPGTEETQYF	TGTGCCAGCAGACCCGGGACAGAAGAGACCCAGTACTTC
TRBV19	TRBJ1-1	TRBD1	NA	CASSIDPKTGVGNTEAFF	TGTGCCAGTAGTATAGATCCGAAGACAGGGGTGGGGAACACTGAAGCTTTCTTT
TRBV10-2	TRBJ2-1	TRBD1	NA	CASSLGQPNEQFF	TGCGCCAGCAGTTTGGGACAGCCCAATGAGCAGTTCTTC
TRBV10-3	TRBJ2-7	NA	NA	CAINQGSYEQYF	TGTGCCATTAATCAAGGCTCCTACGAGCAGTACTTC
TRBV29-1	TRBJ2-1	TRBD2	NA	CSVAGDLGVYNEQFF	TGCAGCGTAGCGGGAGACCTCGGGGTATACAATGAGCAGTTCTTC
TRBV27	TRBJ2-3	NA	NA	CASSLGAGPTDTQYF	TGTGCCAGCAGTTTAGGGGCAGGTCCCACAGATACGCAGTATTTT
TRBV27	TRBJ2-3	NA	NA	CASSLFRPDTQYF	TGTGCCAGCAGTTTATTTCGCCCAGATACGCAGTATTTT
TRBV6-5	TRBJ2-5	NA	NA	CASSYSGTAARETQYF	TGTGCCAGCAGTTACTCTGGGACTGCCGCCCGTGAGACCCAGTACTTC
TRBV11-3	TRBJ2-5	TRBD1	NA	CASSRRDRGSQETQYF	TGTGCCAGCAGCAGGAGGGACAGGGGGAGCCAAGAGACCCAGTACTTC
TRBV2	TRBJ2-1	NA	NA	CARGTGIAYNEQFF	TGTGCCAGGGGAACAGGTATTGCCTACAATGAGCAGTTCTTC
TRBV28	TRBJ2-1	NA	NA	CASSHHEQFF	TGTGCCAGCAGTCACCATGAGCAGTTCTTC
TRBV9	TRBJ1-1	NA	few	CASSVGRDTMSTEAFF	TGTGCCAGCAGCGTAGGGAGGGACACGATGTCAACTGAAGCTTTCTTT
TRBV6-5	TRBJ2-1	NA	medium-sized	CASSYTTHNEQFF	TGTGCCAGCAGTTACACGACCCACAATGAGCAGTTCTTC
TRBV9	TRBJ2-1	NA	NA	CASSGPGTSPPSYNEQFF	TGTGCCAGCAGCGGTCCCGGGACTTCTCCCCCTAGCTACAATGAGCAGTTCTTC
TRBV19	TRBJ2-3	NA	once	CASSFSWDTQYF	TGTGCCAGTAGTTTCTCATGGGATACGCAGTATTTT
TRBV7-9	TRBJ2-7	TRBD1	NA	CASSSVQGSIPEQYF	TGTGCCAGCAGCTCCGTACAGGGGAGTATCCCCGAGCAGTACTTC
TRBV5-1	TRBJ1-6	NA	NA	CASSLKYNSPLHF	TGCGCCAGCAGCTTGAAATATAATTCACCCCTCCACTTT
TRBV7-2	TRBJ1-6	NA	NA	CASSSGPNSPLHF	TGTGCCAGCAGCTCGGGACCTAATTCACCCCTCCACTTT
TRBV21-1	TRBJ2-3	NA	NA	CASSKVGNSFSTDTQYF	TGTGCCAGCAGCAAAGTGGGCAATTCATTTAGCACAGATACGCAGTATTTT
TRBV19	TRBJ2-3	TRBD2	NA	CASRPARGISTDTQYF	TGTGCCAGCCGCCCTGCGCGGGGGATTAGCACAGATACGCAGTATTTT
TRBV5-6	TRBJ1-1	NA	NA	CASLPNPNTEAFF	TGTGCCAGCCTTCCAAACCCGAACACTGAAGCTTTCTTT
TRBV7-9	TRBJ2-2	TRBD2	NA	CASSTGLADYTGELFF	TGTGCCAGCAGCACGGGACTAGCAGACTACACCGGGGAGCTGTTTTTT
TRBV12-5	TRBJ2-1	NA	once	CASGLVQIGLAGNEQFF	TGTGCTAGTGGTTTGGTACAAATCGGGCTAGCTGGCAATGAGCAGTTCTTC
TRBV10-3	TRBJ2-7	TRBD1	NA	CAISDPTGVGYEQYF	TGTGCCATCAGTGACCCGACAGGGGTCGGCTACGAGCAGTACTTC
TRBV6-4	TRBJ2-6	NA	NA	CASSETVLSGANVLTF	TGTGCCAGCAGTGAGACAGTTCTCTCTGGGGCCAACGTCCTGACTTTC
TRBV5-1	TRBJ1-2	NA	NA	CASSLPRDNYGYTF	TGCGCCAGCAGCTTGCCCAGGGATAACTATGGCTACACCTTC
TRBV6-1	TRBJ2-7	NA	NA	CASSDPMGSGSDEQYF	TGTGCCAGCAGTGATCCGATGGGGTCAGGGTCGGACGAGCAGTACTTC
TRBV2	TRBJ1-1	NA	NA	CASSMGRITEAFF	TGTGCCAGCAGTATGGGGAGAATCACTGAAGCTTTCTTT
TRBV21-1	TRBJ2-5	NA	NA	CASSKVRFQETQYF	TGTGCCAGCAGCAAAGTAAGGTTCCAAGAGACCCAGTACTTC
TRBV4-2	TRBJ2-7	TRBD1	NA	CASSQDPGDRGPYEQYF	TGTGCCAGCAGCCAAGATCCGGGGGACAGGGGGCCCTACGAGCAGTACTTC
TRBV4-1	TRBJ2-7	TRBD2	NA	CASSQRGEAYEQYF	TGCGCCAGCAGCCAGCGGGGGGAGGCCTACGAGCAGTACTTC
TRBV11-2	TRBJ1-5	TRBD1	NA	CASSLGGGRGSPQHF	TGTGCCAGCAGCTTAGGGGGCGGCAGGGGGTCACCCCAGCATTTT
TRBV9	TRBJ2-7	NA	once	CASSPEATDYEQYF	TGTGCCAGCAGCCCGGAGGCTACCGACTACGAGCAGTACTTC
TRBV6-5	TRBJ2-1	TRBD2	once	CASSYGTSVNNEQFF	TGTGCCAGCAGTTATGGGACTAGCGTAAACAATGAGCAGTTCTTC
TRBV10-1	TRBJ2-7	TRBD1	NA	CASSEYGTGRSEQYF	TGCGCCAGCAGTGAGTATGGGACAGGGAGGAGCGAGCAGTACTTC
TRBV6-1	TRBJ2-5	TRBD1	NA	CASSEVGGQVWETQYF	TGTGCCAGCAGTGAAGTAGGGGGACAGGTCTGGGAGACCCAGTACTTC
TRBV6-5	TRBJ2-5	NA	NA	CASGIAETQYF	TGTGCCAGCGGAATCGCGGAGACCCAGTACTTC
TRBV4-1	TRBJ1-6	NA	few	CASSQVGLENSPLHF	TGCGCCAGCAGCCAAGTTGGTCTAGAGAATTCACCCCTCCACTTT
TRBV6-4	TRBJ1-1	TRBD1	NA	CASSYSGRGRTEAFF	TGTGCCAGCAGTTACTCTGGCAGGGGGCGGACTGAAGCTTTCTTT
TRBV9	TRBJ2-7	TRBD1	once	CASTPGQESLEQYF	TGTGCCAGCACCCCGGGACAGGAATCTTTAGAGCAGTACTTC
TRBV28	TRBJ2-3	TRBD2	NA	CASRLGLADTDTQYF	TGTGCCAGCAGGCTGGGACTAGCGGACACAGATACGCAGTATTTT
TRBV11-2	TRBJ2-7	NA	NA	CASSLSLVSYEQYF	TGTGCCAGCAGCTTAAGTTTGGTGAGCTACGAGCAGTACTTC
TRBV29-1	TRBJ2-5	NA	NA	CSVEDLSPTPETQYF	TGCAGCGTTGAAGACCTCTCCCCTACACCGGAGACCCAGTACTTC
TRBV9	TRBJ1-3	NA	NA	CASSVEGASGNTIYF	TGTGCCAGCAGCGTAGAGGGCGCCTCTGGAAACACCATATATTTT
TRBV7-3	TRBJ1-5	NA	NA	CASSPQGNQPQHF	TGTGCCAGCAGCCCCCAGGGCAATCAGCCCCAGCATTTT